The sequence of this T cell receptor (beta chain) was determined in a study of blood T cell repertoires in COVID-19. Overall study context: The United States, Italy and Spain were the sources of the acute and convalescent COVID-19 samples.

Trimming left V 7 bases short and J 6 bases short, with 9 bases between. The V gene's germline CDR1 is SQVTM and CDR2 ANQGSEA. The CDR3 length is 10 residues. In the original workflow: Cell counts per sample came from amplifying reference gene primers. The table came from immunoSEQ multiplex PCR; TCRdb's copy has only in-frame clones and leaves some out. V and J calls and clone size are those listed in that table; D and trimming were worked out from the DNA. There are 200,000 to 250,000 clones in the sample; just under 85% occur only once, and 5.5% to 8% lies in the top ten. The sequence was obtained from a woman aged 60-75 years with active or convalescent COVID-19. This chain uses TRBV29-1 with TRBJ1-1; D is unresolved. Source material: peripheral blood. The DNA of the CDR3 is TGCAGCGGAGGGATGCCTGAAGCTTTCTTT. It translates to CSGGMPEAFF.